The TCR beta chain under discussion was sequenced for a study of OX40 agonist ivuxolimab in advanced cancers. This clone has more than one count but fewer than ten. This CDR3 comprises 16 residues. CDR1 and CDR2 from the germline V gene are SGHRS and YFSETQ. The J segment lost 5 bases and the V segment lost 3 bases, leaving 11 bases of the junction unmatched. Clones were sequenced by immunoSEQ multiplex PCR, and TCRdb holds only the in-frame ones, with some missing. This table holds tens of thousands of clones, roughly 92% found once. The sequence was collected from an adult with an advanced solid tumor such as melanoma, head and neck, liver or kidney cancer. The chain links TRBV5-1 to TRBJ2-7, with 10 nucleotides matching TRBD2. The starting material was CD4+ or CD8+ T cells sorted from blood, obtained in a trial of the OX40 agonist ivuxolimab. Written as DNA, the CDR3 is TGCGCCAGCAGCTACCCCCTAGCGGGAGACAGCGACGAGCAGTACTTC. Translation: CASSYPLAGDSDEQYF.